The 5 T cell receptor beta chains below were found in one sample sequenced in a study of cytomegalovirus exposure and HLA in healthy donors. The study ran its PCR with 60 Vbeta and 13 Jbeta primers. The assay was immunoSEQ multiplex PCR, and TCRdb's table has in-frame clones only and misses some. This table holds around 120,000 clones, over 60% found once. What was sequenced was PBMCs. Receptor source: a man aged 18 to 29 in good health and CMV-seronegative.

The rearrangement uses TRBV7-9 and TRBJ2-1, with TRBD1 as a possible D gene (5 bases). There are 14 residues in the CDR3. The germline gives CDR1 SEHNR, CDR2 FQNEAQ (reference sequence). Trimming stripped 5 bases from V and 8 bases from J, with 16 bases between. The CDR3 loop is CASSLLGLGHEQFF. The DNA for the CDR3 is TGTGCCAGCAGCCTCCTGGGGTTGGGGCATGAGCAGTTCTTC.

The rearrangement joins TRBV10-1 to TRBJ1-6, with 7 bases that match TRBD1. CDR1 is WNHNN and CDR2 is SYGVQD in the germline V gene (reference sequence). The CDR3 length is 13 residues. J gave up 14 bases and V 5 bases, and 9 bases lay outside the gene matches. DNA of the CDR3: TGCGCCAGCAGTAAGACAGGGTCTGGGACCCTCCACTTT. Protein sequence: CASSKTGSGTLHF.

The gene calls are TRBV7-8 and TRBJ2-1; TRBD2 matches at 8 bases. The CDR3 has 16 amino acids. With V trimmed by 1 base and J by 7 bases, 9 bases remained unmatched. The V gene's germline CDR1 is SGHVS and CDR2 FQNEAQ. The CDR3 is CASSLVPGGSLNEQFF. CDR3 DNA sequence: TGTGCCAGCAGCTTAGTCCCGGGAGGGAGTTTGAATGAGCAGTTCTTC.

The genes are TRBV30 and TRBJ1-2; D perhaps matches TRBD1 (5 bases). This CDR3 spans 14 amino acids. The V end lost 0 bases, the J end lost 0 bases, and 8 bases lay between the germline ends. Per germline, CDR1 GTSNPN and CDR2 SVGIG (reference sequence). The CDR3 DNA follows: TGTGCCTGGAGTGTAAAACAGGCTAACTATGGCTACACCTTC. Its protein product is CAWSVKQANYGYTF.

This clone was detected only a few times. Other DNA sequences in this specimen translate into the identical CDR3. CDR3 in amino acids: CASSLEDSSGANVLTF. The CDR3 DNA reads as TGCGCCAGCAGCCTAGAGGACAGCTCTGGGGCCAACGTCCTGACTTTC. The chain is built from TRBV4-1 and TRBJ2-6; D might be TRBD1 (6 bases). Germline V gene lookup returns CDR1 MGHRA and CDR2 YSYEKL. CDR3 length: 16 amino acids. The V end was cut by 4 bases, the J end by 0 bases, with 10 bases between.